The subject of this entry is one T cell receptor (beta chain). The entry originates in a study of blood T cell repertoires in COVID-19. Across the whole study: Sources were T cells, B-cell-depleted T cells, or PBMCs; the material itself was cDNA or gDNA.

The CDR3 is 14 amino acids. Germline V gene data show CDR1 as SGHNT and CDR2 as YYREEE (reference sequence). The V gene end was trimmed by 3 bases and the J gene end by 5 bases; junction bases not matched to a gene: 7. The assay was immunoSEQ multiplex PCR, and TCRdb's table has in-frame clones only and misses some. The sample has fewer than 600,000 clones, 75% to 90% seen once. The TCR comes from a man younger than 30 with COVID-19, enrolled during active disease. The rearrangement links TRBV5-4 to TRBJ2-7; 8 bases are shared with TRBD1. Input material: peripheral blood. The chain's CDR3 is CASSWTGNRDEQYF. CDR3 sequence (DNA): TGTGCCAGCAGCTGGACAGGGAACAGAGACGAGCAGTACTTC.